These 26 T cell receptor beta chains share one sample of origin, sequenced in a study of tumor-infiltrating lymphocytes in primary liver carcinoma. The study co-extracted DNA and RNA from around 20-30 mg of unsorted bulk tissue. The input was 500 ng total RNA; TCR beta cDNA was made from it with a constant-region primer. Employing slightly modified ARM-PCR, three nested multiplex PCR rounds were run, and these gave rise to the TCR beta libraries. Use of TRBV1-TRBV30 forward primers with a C-beta reverse primer characterized the first two PCR rounds, which lasted about 9 cycles each. TCRdb processed the multiplex PCR reads anew with MiXCR; each CDR3 protein has one entry. The repertoire holds tens of thousands of distinct CDR3 sequences, with around 71% as singletons. Sequences were obtained from liver tumor tissue from sampling region 3. Subset defined: tumor region T3, left-lateral pole. The source is a woman aged 25-40 years with primary liver carcinoma and hepatitis B virus infection.

This clonotype was seen just once. A junction boundary mismatches the germline segment, possibly from a read error. V is TRBV13 and J is TRBJ1-1, with D possibly matching TRBD1 (5 bases). CDR1 and CDR2 (germline): PRHDT, FYEKMQ (reference sequence). There are 14 residues in the CDR3. In DNA, the CDR3 is TGTGCAAGCAGGACATGGGGTGCAAACACTGAAGGTTTCTTT. Protein sequence: CASRTWGANTEGFF. Looking up the rest from reference TRBV13 and TRBJ1-1 gives the full variable domain: AAGVIQSPRHLIKEKRETATLKCYPIPRHDTVYWYQQGPGQDPQFLISFYEKMQSDKGSIPDRFSAQQFSDYHSELNMSSLELGDSALYFCASRTWGANTEGFFGQGTRLTVV.

A note on this clonotype: The junction and the germline gene differ at one end; a read error may be behind it. V usage is TRBV11-2 and J usage is TRBJ1-1; D remains unclear. Germline CDR1 reads SGHAT; CDR2 reads FQNNGV. This CDR3 has 14 amino acids. The CDR3 region is CASSLEQRRAEAFF. The CDR3 region has the DNA TGTGCTAGCAGCTTAGAGCAGAGGAGGGCTGAAGCTTTCTTT.

A word on this clonotype: One end of the junction fails to match germline, which may point to a read error. The chain couples TRBV6-2 or TRBV6-3 to TRBJ2-3; tentatively, D is TRBD2 (6 bases). CDR1 is MNHEY and CDR2 is SVGEGT in the germline V gene. The CDR3 totals 14 residues. CDR3: CASSYLIARGTIPF. In DNA form, the CDR3 reads TGTGCCAGCAGTTACTTGATCGCGCGGGGCACTATTCCTTTT.

This clonotype was detected ten times or more. The chain employs TRBV29-1 and TRBJ2-3; no clear D gene. This CDR3 is built from 10 residues. The germline V and J ends were trimmed by 6 bases and 15 bases, with 16 bases remaining between them. CDR1 is SQVTM and CDR2 is ANQGSEA in the germline V gene. The CDR3 loop is CSVGSGRLYF. As DNA, the CDR3 is TGCAGCGTCGGGTCGGGCAGACTTTATTTT.

The count of this clonotype is one. With a much larger clone just one base away, this may be a read error. The gene calls are TRBV6-1 and TRBJ1-5, with D possibly matching TRBD1 (5 bases). The CDR3 is 14 residues long. CDR1 is MNHNS, CDR2 SASEGT, per germline. The CDR3, as DNA: TGTGCCAGCAGTCTACAAGGGGCCACTCAGCCCCAGAGTTTT. As protein: CASSLQGATQPQSF.

This clonotype was detected ten times or more. The rearrangement joins TRBV4-1 to TRBJ1-1; TRBD1 is a possible D gene (5 bases). The V and J ends lost 7 bases and 0 bases respectively, with 9 bases between them. Per germline, CDR1 MGHRA and CDR2 YSYEKL. The CDR3 totals 13 residues. The CDR3 region has the DNA TGCGCCAGCAATGGGGGTCTGAACACTGAAGCTTTCTTT. The encoded protein is CASNGGLNTEAFF.

The CDR3 DNA reads TGTGCCAGCGGGTTTAGGGGGGTGCCCTCTGGAAACACCATATATTTT. Translated, it gives CASGFRGVPSGNTIYF. The rearrangement joins TRBV13 to TRBJ1-3; possible D gene TRBD1, 6 bases. Trimming left V 8 bases short and J 0 bases short, with 17 bases between. CDR1 and CDR2 from the germline V gene are PRHDT and FYEKMQ (reference sequence). The CDR3 spans 16 residues. The variable domain in full, with the rest retrieved from reference TRBV13 and TRBJ1-3, is AAGVIQSPRHLIKEKRETATLKCYPIPRHDTVYWYQQGPGQDPQFLISFYEKMQSDKGSIPDRFSAQQFSDYHSELNMSSLELGDSALYFCASGFRGVPSGNTIYFGEGSWLTVV.

With respect to this clonotype: A much larger clone is a single base away; this may be a read error. The chain joins TRBV7-2 to TRBJ2-7; TRBD2 matches at 8 bases. The germline gives CDR1 SGHTA, CDR2 FQGNSA. The CDR3 sequence is 15 residues long. The CDR3 nucleotides are TGTTCCAGCAGCTTAGTAAGCGGGAGCGCTTACGAGCAGTACTTC. Translated, it gives CSSSLVSGSAYEQYF.

This chain connects TRBV29-1 to TRBJ2-1; a weak D match, TRBD2 (5 bases). Trimming removed 5 bases at V and 7 bases at J, with 30 bases between. The CDR3 is 18 amino acids. CDR1 and CDR2 (germline): SQVTM, ANQGSEA. This CDR3 is CSVSRLVALAGGGNEQFF. The CDR3 DNA follows: TGCAGCGTTTCAAGATTGGTTGCCCTAGCAGGAGGTGGGAATGAGCAGTTCTTC.

Points on this clonotype: As the CDR3 is not closed by the conserved phenylalanine or tryptophan, this likely results from a read error. Because the CDR3's place on the DNA is in doubt, the DNA is left out and the CDR3 is given as listed by TCRdb. The chain is built from TRBV11-2 and TRBJ1-2. The CDR3 length equals 15 residues, ends included. CDR1 is SGHAT and CDR2 is FQNNGV in the germline V gene. The CDR3 loop reads CASSLHGMAGRGYIL.

On this clonotype: A junction end diverges from the germline sequence, so it may reflect a read error. This chain links TRBV11-3 with TRBJ2-1, with D perhaps matching TRBD1 (6 bases). CDR3 length equals 12 residues. CDR1 is SGHNT and CDR2 is YENEEA in the germline V gene. The CDR3 loop is CASPMTGVEQFF. The CDR3 region has the DNA TGTGCCAGCCCCATGACAGGCGTCGAGCAATTCTTC.

About this clonotype: A single base separates this from a much larger clone, so it may be a read error. The J gene is TRBJ2-2, the V gene TRBV6-6; maybe TRBD1 (6 bases). Per the germline V gene, CDR1 is MNHNY and CDR2 is SVGAGI (reference sequence). V was trimmed by 6 bases and J by 7 bases, leaving 21 bases between them. This CDR3 is built from 16 residues. In nucleotides, the CDR3 is TGTGCCAGCAGCCAGGTCAGGGGCGATGCGGTCGGGGAGCTGTTTTTT. This gives the protein CASSQVRGDAVGELFF.

The CDR3, as DNA: TGTGCCAGCAGGCTCAGGGTTTCGAACACTGAAGCTTTCTTT. Protein sequence: CASRLRVSNTEAFF. This chain connects TRBV11-2 to TRBJ1-1, with D possibly matching TRBD1 (5 bases). From germline, CDR1 is SGHAT and CDR2 FQNNGV. V was trimmed by 6 bases and J by 1 base, leaving 12 bases between them. The CDR3 spans 14 residues. Using reference TRBV11-2 and TRBJ1-1 for the parts outside the CDR3, the full variable domain is EAGVAQSPRYKIIEKRQSVAFWCNPISGHATLYWYQQILGQGPKLLIQFQNNGVVDDSQLPKDRFSAERLKGVDSTLKIQPAKLEDSAVYLCASRLRVSNTEAFFGQGTRLTVV.

This clonotype has a count of ten or more. A much larger clone sits a single nucleotide away, making a read error possible. The chain recombines TRBV11-1 with TRBJ2-4, with TRBD2 identical over 12 bases. CDR1 and CDR2 (germline): SGHAT, FQDESV (reference sequence). The CDR3 has 17 amino acids. J gave up 2 bases and V 3 bases, and 5 bases lay outside the gene matches. CDR3 sequence reads: CASSFPWTSGTKNIQYF. Written as DNA, the CDR3 is TGTGCCAGCAGCTTTCCCTGGACTAGCGGGACCAAAAACATTCAGTACTTC.

As concerns this clonotype: The junction departs from germline at one end; a sequencing error may be responsible. V gene TRBV29-1 combines with J gene TRBJ1-2; D is undetermined. Germline CDR1 reads SQVTM; CDR2 reads ANQGSEA. The length of the CDR3 is 12 residues. The CDR3: CSVEEGNDGNTF. CDR3 nucleotides: TGCAGCGTTGAGGAAGGAAATGATGGCAACACCTTC.

A word on this clonotype: At one of its ends the junction is not consistent with the germline gene, which may arise from a read error. V and J are TRBV5-4 and TRBJ2-1; D is perhaps TRBD2 (6 bases). Germline CDR1 reads SGHNT; CDR2 reads YYREEE (reference sequence). The CDR3 is 15 residues long. In DNA, the CDR3 is TGTGCCTGCAGCCCAGATGGGGGAGGCCTTTATAAGCAGTTCTTC. It yields the protein CACSPDGGGLYKQFF.

To note about this clonotype: The CDR3 does not close with the conserved phenylalanine or tryptophan, likely indicating a read error. The V call is TRBV11-2, the J call TRBJ2-5; 8 positions agree with TRBD1. V lost 5 bases, J lost 3 bases, and 14 bases stayed unmatched. CDR3 length: 17 residues. Germline V gives CDR1 SGHAT, CDR2 FQNNGV. The CDR3 loop reads CASSPPGQGIVKETQYL. The CDR3 DNA sequence: TGTGCCAGCAGCCCACCTGGACAGGGAATTGTGAAAGAGACCCAGTACTTA.

As regards this clonotype: One end of the junction is discordant with germline, which a read error may explain. The chain has TRBV11-2 and TRBJ2-5, with D possibly being TRBD1 (6 bases). Germline CDR1 reads SGHAT; CDR2 reads FQNNGV. This CDR3 is built from 14 residues. The CDR3, as DNA: TGTGCCAACAGATTGAGGGGGAGCCAAGAAACCCAGTACTTC. It translates to CANRLRGSQETQYF.

This clonotype showed up many times. Just one base apart from a much larger clone, this may be a read error. This rearrangement joins TRBV11-3 to TRBJ2-3; TRBD2 matches 8 bases. This CDR3 is 14 amino acids long. Germline V gene sequence: CDR1 SGHNT, CDR2 YENEEA. In nucleotides, the CDR3 is TGTGCCAGCAGCTTCAGGACTAGCACAGGTACGCAGTATTTT. This translates into CASSFRTSTGTQYF.

This clonotype was recorded only once. Relative to the germline gene, one junction end is altered; a read error may explain this. V is TRBV29-1 and J is TRBJ2-1, with TRBD2 matching 7 bases. The germline V gene has CDR1 SQVTM and CDR2 ANQGSEA. This CDR3 contains 12 residues. The CDR3 nucleotides read TGTAGCGTCGTGGAGTGGGAGGGCCAAACGTTCTTC. This codes for CSVVEWEGQTFF.

As concerns this clonotype: Germline is not matched at one junction end, which may reflect a read error. This chain connects TRBV4-3 to TRBJ2-1, with 9 nucleotides matching TRBD2. Germline values: CDR1 LGHNA, CDR2 YSLEER. This CDR3 has 16 amino acids. In DNA, the CDR3 is TGCGCCAGAAGCCAAAACGTAGCGGGAGCCCGAGGTGAGCAGTTCTTC. Its translation is CARSQNVAGARGEQFF.

The chain links TRBV7-8 to TRBJ2-7, with D possibly TRBD2 on 6 matching bases. CDR1 and CDR2 (germline): SGHVS, FQNEAQ. This CDR3 region has 16 residues. V was cut by 7 bases and J by 6 bases, with 25 bases left in between. CDR3 sequence reads: CASNPLQAGEGLEQYF. CDR3 sequence (DNA): TGTGCCAGCAACCCATTACAAGCGGGCGAAGGCCTCGAGCAGTACTTC. Drawing the rest from reference TRBV7-8 and TRBJ2-7, the complete variable domain is GAGVSQSPRYKVAKRGQDVALRCDPISGHVSLFWYQQALGQGPEFLTYFQNEAQLDKSGLPSDRFFAERPEGSVSTLKIQRTQQEDSAVYLCASNPLQAGEGLEQYFGPGTRLTVT.

The rearrangement uses TRBV4-1 and TRBJ2-2; a weak D match, TRBD2 (6 bases). Trimming left V 1 base short and J 5 bases short, with 17 bases between. CDR3 size: 17 residues. Germline CDR1 is MGHRA and CDR2 is YSYEKL. The DNA for the CDR3 is TGCGCCAGCAGCCAAGTAGACATGGGACTTCCGACCGGGGAGCTGTTTTTT. Protein product: CASSQVDMGLPTGELFF.

Details on this clonotype: Mismatch with germline at one junction end may stem from a read error. The V gene is TRBV6-2 or TRBV6-3, the J gene TRBJ2-2; a weak D match, TRBD2 (5 bases). CDR1 is MNHEY and CDR2 is SVGEGT in the germline V gene. CDR3 size: 14 residues. CDR3 amino acids: CASSYGSGAGEPFF. CDR3 nucleotide sequence: TGTGCTAGCAGTTACGGGTCCGGAGCCGGGGAGCCGTTTTTT.

A single count supports this clonotype. Germline and junction disagree at one end, which may indicate a read error. This chain uses TRBV11-3 with TRBJ1-3; maybe TRBD1 (5 bases). CDR3 length: 15 residues. Germline values: CDR1 SGHNT, CDR2 YENEEA. The CDR3 DNA sequence: TGTGCCAGCAGTTTAATTACAGGTTCGGGAAACGCCATACATTTT. Translation: CASSLITGSGNAIHF.

This clonotype was seen many times. The chain links TRBV20-1 to TRBJ1-5, with D perhaps TRBD1 (5 bases). The CDR3 is made up of 13 amino acids. V was clipped by 3 bases and J by 2 bases, with 8 bases between them. Germline V gene data show CDR1 as DFQATT and CDR2 as SNEGSKA (reference sequence). This CDR3 is CSARGTGNQPQHF. The CDR3 DNA sequence: TGCAGTGCTAGGGGGACCGGCAATCAGCCCCAGCATTTT.